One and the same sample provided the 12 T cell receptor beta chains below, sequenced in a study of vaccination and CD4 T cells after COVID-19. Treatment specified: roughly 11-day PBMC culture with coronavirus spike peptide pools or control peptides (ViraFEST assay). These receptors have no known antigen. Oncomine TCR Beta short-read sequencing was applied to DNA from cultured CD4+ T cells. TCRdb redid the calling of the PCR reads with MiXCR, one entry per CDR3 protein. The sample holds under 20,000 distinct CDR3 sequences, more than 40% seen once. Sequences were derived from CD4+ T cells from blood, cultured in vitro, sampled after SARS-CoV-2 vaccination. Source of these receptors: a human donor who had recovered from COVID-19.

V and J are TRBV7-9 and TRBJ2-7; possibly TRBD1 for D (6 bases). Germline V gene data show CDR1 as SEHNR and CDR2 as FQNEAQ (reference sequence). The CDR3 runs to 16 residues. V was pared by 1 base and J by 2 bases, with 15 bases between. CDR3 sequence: CASSLGRPGHAYEQYF. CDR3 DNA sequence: TGTGCCAGCAGCTTAGGACGTCCGGGACACGCCTACGAGCAGTACTTC.

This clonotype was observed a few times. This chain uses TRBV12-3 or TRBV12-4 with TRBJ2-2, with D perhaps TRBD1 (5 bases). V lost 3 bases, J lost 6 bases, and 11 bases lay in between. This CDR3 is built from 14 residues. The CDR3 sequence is CASSFSRVAGELFF. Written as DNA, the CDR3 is TGTGCCAGCAGTTTCAGCAGGGTGGCCGGGGAGCTGTTTTTT.

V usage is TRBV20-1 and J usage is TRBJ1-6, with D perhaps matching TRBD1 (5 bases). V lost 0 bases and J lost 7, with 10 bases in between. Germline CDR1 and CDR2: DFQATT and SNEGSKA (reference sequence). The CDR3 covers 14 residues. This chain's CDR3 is CSARDSGNNSPLHF. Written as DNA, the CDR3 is TGCAGTGCTAGAGATTCAGGGAACAATTCACCCCTCCACTTT.

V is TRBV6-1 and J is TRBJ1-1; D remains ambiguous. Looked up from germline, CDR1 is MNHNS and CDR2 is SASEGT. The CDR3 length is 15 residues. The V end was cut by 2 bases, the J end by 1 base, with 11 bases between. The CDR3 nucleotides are TGTGCCAGCAGTGAATTTCTGGGTTCGAACACTGAAGCTTTCTTT. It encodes CASSEFLGSNTEAFF.

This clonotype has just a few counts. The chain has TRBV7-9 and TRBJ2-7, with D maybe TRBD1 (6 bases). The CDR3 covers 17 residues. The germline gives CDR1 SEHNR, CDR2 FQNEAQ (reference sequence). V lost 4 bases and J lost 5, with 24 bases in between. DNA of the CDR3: TGTGCCAGCAGCTCTTATTCCACCGGGACACCAGGGGACGAGCAGTACTTC. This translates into CASSSYSTGTPGDEQYF. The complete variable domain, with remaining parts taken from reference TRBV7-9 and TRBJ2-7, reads DTGVSQNPRHKITKRGQNVTFRCDPISEHNRLYWYRQTLGQGPEFLTYFQNEAQLEKSRLLSDRFSAERPKGSFSTLEIQRTEQGDSAMYLCASSSYSTGTPGDEQYFGPGTRLTVT.

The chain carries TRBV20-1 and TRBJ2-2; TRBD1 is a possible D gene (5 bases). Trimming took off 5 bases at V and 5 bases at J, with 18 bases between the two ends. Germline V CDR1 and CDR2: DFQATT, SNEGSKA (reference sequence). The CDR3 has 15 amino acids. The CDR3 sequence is CSAPSVGQRTGELFF. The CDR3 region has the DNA TGCAGTGCTCCGTCGGTAGGACAAAGAACCGGGGAGCTGTTTTTT.

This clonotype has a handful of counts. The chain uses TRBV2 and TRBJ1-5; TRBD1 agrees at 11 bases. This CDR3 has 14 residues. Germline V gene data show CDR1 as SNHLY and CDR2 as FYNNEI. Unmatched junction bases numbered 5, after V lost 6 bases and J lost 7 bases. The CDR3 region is CASSGTGGRQPQHF. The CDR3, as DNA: TGTGCCAGCAGCGGGACAGGGGGGCGGCAGCCCCAGCATTTT.

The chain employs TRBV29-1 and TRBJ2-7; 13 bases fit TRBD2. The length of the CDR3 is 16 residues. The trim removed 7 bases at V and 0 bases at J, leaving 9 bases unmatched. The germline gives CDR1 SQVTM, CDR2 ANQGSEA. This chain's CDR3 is CSASGTSGVSSYEQYF. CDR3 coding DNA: TGCAGCGCGAGCGGGACTAGCGGGGTAAGCTCCTACGAGCAGTACTTC.

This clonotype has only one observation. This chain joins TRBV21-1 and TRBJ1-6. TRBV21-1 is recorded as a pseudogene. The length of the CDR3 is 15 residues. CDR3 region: CASSKLGLCNSPLHF. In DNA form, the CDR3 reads TGTGCCAGCAGCAAGCTGGGATTGTGTAATTCACCCCTCCACTTT.

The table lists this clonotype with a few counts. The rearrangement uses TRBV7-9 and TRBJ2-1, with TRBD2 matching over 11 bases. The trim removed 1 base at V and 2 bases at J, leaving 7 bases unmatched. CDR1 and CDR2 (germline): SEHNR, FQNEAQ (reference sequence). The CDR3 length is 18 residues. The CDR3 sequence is CASSLVAGGRRAYNEQFF. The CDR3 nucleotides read TGTGCCAGCAGCTTAGTAGCGGGAGGGCGGAGGGCCTACAATGAGCAGTTCTTC.

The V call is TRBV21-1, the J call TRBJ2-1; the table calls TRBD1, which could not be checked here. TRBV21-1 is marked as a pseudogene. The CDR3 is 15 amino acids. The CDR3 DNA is TGTGCCAGCAGCTCGACCGGGACCCCCAAGCAGATAGAGTTCTTC. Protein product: CASSSTGTPKQIEFF.

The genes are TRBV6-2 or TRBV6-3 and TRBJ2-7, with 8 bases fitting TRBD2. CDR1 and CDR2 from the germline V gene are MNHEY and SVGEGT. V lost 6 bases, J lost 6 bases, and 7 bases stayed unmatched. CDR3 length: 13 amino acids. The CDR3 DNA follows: TGTGCCAGCAGGTCGGGACTAGTGGCCGAGCAGTACTTC. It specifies CASRSGLVAEQYF.